These T cell receptor beta chains were read from a single sample in a study of T cell changes during pregnancy in multiple sclerosis. Using immunoSEQ multiplex PCR, the repertoire was profiled, and TCRdb retains in-frame clones only, with some absent. Among about 110,000 clones listed, around 90% were seen once. The material sequenced was peripheral blood, taken in the third trimester of pregnancy. These receptors were collected from a female donor in good health, enrolled as a control in a pregnancy study. Each CDR3 is given with its conserved first and last residue. Fields, in order: V gene, J gene, CDR3 length, CDR3 protein.

V: TRBV11-2; J: TRBJ1-6; length: 15; CDR3: CASSDQGGYNSPLHF
V: TRBV30; J: TRBJ1-2; length: 12; CDR3: CAWRGTVYGYTF
V: TRBV5-5; J: TRBJ1-1; length: 12; CDR3: CASSPRDTEAFF
V: TRBV7-2; J: TRBJ2-5; length: 14; CDR3: CASSLGARELTQYF
V: TRBV4-1; J: TRBJ1-2; length: 15; CDR3: CASSPGQGAVGGYTF
V: TRBV20-1; J: TRBJ2-1; length: 11; CDR3: CSATSQNEQFF
V: TRBV7-9; J: TRBJ1-2; length: 13; CDR3: CASSWGQNYGYTF
V: TRBV27; J: TRBJ1-4; length: 16; CDR3: CASRPILSQGNEKLFF
V: TRBV11-2; J: TRBJ1-6; length: 14; CDR3: CASRKPNTASPLHF
V: TRBV19; J: TRBJ2-2; length: 14; CDR3: CASTPRQDTGELFF
V: TRBV27; J: TRBJ1-2; length: 16; CDR3: CASSRGQGVEVYGYTF
V: TRBV14; J: TRBJ2-4; length: 18; CDR3: CASSQGFSDGLAKNIQYF
V: TRBV4-2; J: TRBJ2-1; length: 15; CDR3: CASKLAASSYNEQFF
V: TRBV6-5; J: TRBJ2-5; length: 14; CDR3: CASSYSTQGETQYF
V: TRBV27; J: TRBJ1-4; length: 15; CDR3: CASSLLTGGSEKLFF
V: TRBV5-1; J: TRBJ2-5; length: 14; CDR3: CASSGPSNQETRYF
V: TRBV7-3; J: TRBJ2-1; length: 15; CDR3: CASSLRGGLGNEQFF
V: TRBV6-5; J: TRBJ1-6; length: 13; CDR3: CASRSPGDSPLHF
V: TRBV30; J: TRBJ2-1; length: 15; CDR3: CASPNRVNPNNEQFF
V: TRBV6-6; J: TRBJ2-3; length: 15; CDR3: CAIDEASGSVYTQYF
V: TRBV5-1; J: TRBJ2-5; length: 14; CDR3: CASSLARSQETQYF
V: TRBV27; J: TRBJ2-7; length: 14; CDR3: CASSRGTAAYEQYF